These T cell receptor beta chains were read from a single sample in a study of early T cells in non-severe SARS-CoV-2 infection. A single record per CDR3 protein comes from TCRdb applying MiXCR to the 5' RACE reads. The table includes about 83,000 distinct CDR3 sequences, roughly 12% detected once. Material: whole blood. Receptors were obtained from an adult who was a healthcare worker with PCR-confirmed SARS-CoV-2 infection or an uninfected control (not recorded which). Each CDR3 is given with its conserved first and last residue. D genes are given only for firm matches. Size is omitted from some rows. Given values are once, few, many or a class for expanded clones.

CDR3aa: CASSQRLWDENTEAFF
CDR3nt: TGTGCCAGCAGCCAAAGGTTGTGGGATGAGAACACTGAAGCTTTCTTT
abundance: NA
d_gene: NA
j_gene: TRBJ1-1
v_gene: TRBV4-2

CDR3aa: CASSQERRQSSYEQYF
CDR3nt: TGTGCCAGCAGCCAAGAACGAAGGCAGAGCTCCTACGAGCAGTACTTC
abundance: few
d_gene: NA
j_gene: TRBJ2-7
v_gene: TRBV3-1

CDR3aa: CASLPGSGANVLTF
CDR3nt: TGTGCCAGCCTGCCGGGCTCTGGGGCCAACGTCCTGACTTTC
abundance: few
d_gene: NA
j_gene: TRBJ2-6
v_gene: TRBV18

CDR3aa: CASSRTSQGSTDTQYF
CDR3nt: TGTGCCAGCAGTCGGACTAGCCAAGGTAGCACAGATACGCAGTATTTT
abundance: NA
d_gene: TRBD2
j_gene: TRBJ2-3
v_gene: TRBV9

CDR3aa: CASSKGRSGKRNIQYF
CDR3nt: TGTGCCAGCAGCAAAGGCCGATCAGGCAAGAGGAACATTCAGTACTTC
abundance: NA
d_gene: NA
j_gene: TRBJ2-4
v_gene: TRBV21-1

CDR3aa: CSANRQGVEQYF
CDR3nt: TGCAGTGCCAACCGACAGGGCGTGGAGCAGTACTTC
abundance: NA
d_gene: TRBD1
j_gene: TRBJ2-7
v_gene: TRBV20-1

CDR3aa: CASRYGNQETQYF
CDR3nt: TGTGCCAGCAGGTACGGAAACCAAGAGACCCAGTACTTC
abundance: few
d_gene: NA
j_gene: TRBJ2-5
v_gene: TRBV14

CDR3aa: CASSPQGDSYEQYF
CDR3nt: TGTGCCAGCAGCCCGCAGGGGGACTCCTACGAGCAGTACTTC
abundance: few
d_gene: TRBD1
j_gene: TRBJ2-7
v_gene: TRBV7-9

CDR3aa: CSARTSGLAKNIQYF
CDR3nt: TGCAGTGCTAGGACTAGCGGACTAGCCAAAAACATTCAGTACTTC
abundance: NA
d_gene: TRBD2
j_gene: TRBJ2-4
v_gene: TRBV20-1

CDR3aa: CASRRQGGRYSPLHF
CDR3nt: TGTGCCAGCAGGCGCCAGGGGGGCAGGTATTCACCCCTCCACTTT
abundance: many
d_gene: TRBD1
j_gene: TRBJ1-6
v_gene: TRBV6-5

CDR3aa: CASSYRGGSYGYTF
CDR3nt: TGTGCCAGCAGTTACAGGGGGGGCTCCTATGGCTACACCTTC
abundance: NA
d_gene: NA
j_gene: TRBJ1-2
v_gene: TRBV6-5

CDR3aa: CSVRTGGPDEQFF
CDR3nt: TGCAGCGTTCGAACGGGAGGGCCCGATGAGCAGTTCTTC
abundance: many
d_gene: TRBD2
j_gene: TRBJ2-1
v_gene: TRBV29-1

CDR3aa: CASSWGLVSPSYEQYF
CDR3nt: TGCGCCAGCAGCTGGGGACTAGTTAGCCCCTCCTACGAGCAGTACTTC
abundance: NA
d_gene: TRBD2
j_gene: TRBJ2-7
v_gene: TRBV5-1

CDR3aa: CASSLSADGVRNQPQHF
CDR3nt: TGTGCCAGCAGTTTATCTGCAGACGGGGTTCGCAATCAGCCCCAGCATTTT
abundance: many
d_gene: NA
j_gene: TRBJ1-5
v_gene: TRBV28

CDR3aa: CASSRGTSDF
CDR3nt: TGTGCCAGCAGCCGCGGGACTAGCGATTTC
abundance: few
d_gene: TRBD2
j_gene: TRBJ2-7
v_gene: TRBV11-2

CDR3aa: CASSLRTDTDTQYF
CDR3nt: TGTGCCAGCAGCCTACGGACAGATACAGATACGCAGTATTTT
abundance: few
d_gene: NA
j_gene: TRBJ2-3
v_gene: TRBV11-3

CDR3aa: CSVEGATGLADNEQFF
CDR3nt: TGCAGCGTTGAAGGAGCCACGGGACTAGCCGACAATGAGCAGTTCTTC
abundance: few
d_gene: TRBD2
j_gene: TRBJ2-1
v_gene: TRBV29-1